This T cell receptor beta chain was sequenced for a study of patients and donors after allogeneic stem cell transplantation. TCRdb ran MiXCR on the RT-PCR reads and lists one entry per CDR3 protein. The sample holds about a million distinct CDR3 sequences, around 17% seen once. This CDR3 is 17 amino acids long. Trimming left V 3 bases short and J 2 bases short, with 21 bases between. Germline CDR1 SGHNT, CDR2 YYREEE (reference sequence). The genes are TRBV5-4 and TRBJ2-7; D tentatively reads TRBD1 or TRBD2 (7 bases each). Sequencing input: blood, either unsorted or a sorted T cell fraction (not recorded which). This receptor was identified in a human donor who was either an allogeneic HSCT recipient or a stem cell or donor lymphocyte infusion donor (not recorded which). It is not recorded whose cells these are; they may come from a transplant donor. The CDR3 bases are TGTGCCAGCAGCTCAGGGGGGGGAAGGCCCGCCACCTACGAGCAGTACTTC. Protein product: CASSSGGGRPATYEQYF.